Listed below are T cell receptor beta chains from one sample, sequenced in a study of beta chain features in type 1 diabetes. Sequencing was performed with immunoSEQ multiplex PCR; in TCRdb, only in-frame clones are kept and a portion is missing. The data contain 500,000 to 650,000 clones, roughly 12% of them seen just once; the ten biggest clones take up more than 0.095%. The sample was naive CD4+ T cells from blood. These TCRs come from a man aged 25-40 years with type 1 diabetes. Both conserved end residues are trimmed from each CDR3. Each record gives: V gene, CDR3 protein.

v_gene: TRBV2
CDR3aa: ASSDPGLYEQY

v_gene: TRBV6-5
CDR3aa: ASSPQRSYEQY

v_gene: TRBV7-9
CDR3aa: ASSPGQVDYGYT

v_gene: TRBV29-1
CDR3aa: SVEDWTSSTDTQY

v_gene: TRBV2
CDR3aa: ASSEQGLGNQPQH

v_gene: TRBV19
CDR3aa: ASSYLTGELF

v_gene: TRBV9
CDR3aa: ASSVAPGQGSYEQY

v_gene: TRBV7-2
CDR3aa: ASSLSREETQY

v_gene: TRBV27
CDR3aa: ASSLRGNQPQH

v_gene: TRBV9
CDR3aa: ASSVGQSLNPYEQY

v_gene: TRBV7-2
CDR3aa: ASSFDRAYEQY

v_gene: TRBV9
CDR3aa: ASSADDRPYNSPLH

v_gene: TRBV5-4
CDR3aa: ASSMGQRSGEQY

v_gene: TRBV7-2
CDR3aa: ASSLGTGGYYEQY

v_gene: TRBV19
CDR3aa: ASTAGGYTDTQY

v_gene: TRBV4-1
CDR3aa: ASSQDPGTGGEKLF

v_gene: TRBV30
CDR3aa: AWRTRQGIPSGANVLT

v_gene: TRBV5-6
CDR3aa: ATTGATGSTEAF

v_gene: TRBV5-1
CDR3aa: ASSLAGTQETQY

v_gene: TRBV7-7
CDR3aa: ASSSTLARKTQY

v_gene: TRBV5-4
CDR3aa: ASSPDLLSFGYT

v_gene: TRBV2
CDR3aa: ATGQSSYEQY

v_gene: TRBV7-2
CDR3aa: ASSLPGQASSLF

v_gene: TRBV5-1
CDR3aa: ASSLEQGGSYNEQF

v_gene: TRBV5-1
CDR3aa: ASSGPSGENEQF

v_gene: TRBV10-3
CDR3aa: AISPGLAEETQY

v_gene: TRBV4-2
CDR3aa: ASSQGSRGAIQETQY

v_gene: TRBV18
CDR3aa: ASSPGQGEKLF

v_gene: TRBV27
CDR3aa: ASSFGTGALEETQY

v_gene: TRBV19
CDR3aa: ASRDRVGGKNIQY

v_gene: TRBV6-1
CDR3aa: AVEDRYTDTQY

v_gene: TRBV5-1
CDR3aa: ASSGKTGVDTEAF

v_gene: TRBV9
CDR3aa: ASSVTGTGDSPLH

v_gene: TRBV4-3
CDR3aa: ASSQDLTGANTGELF

v_gene: TRBV5-1
CDR3aa: ASSPGLAGGGDTQY

v_gene: TRBV27
CDR3aa: ASSLWRGATPGANVLT

v_gene: TRBV5-6
CDR3aa: ASRISSVPYEQY

v_gene: TRBV6-6
CDR3aa: ASTPDEKLF

v_gene: TRBV28
CDR3aa: ASSPTGDRGTGANVLT

v_gene: TRBV4-3
CDR3aa: ASSTGTQFYEQY